Described below is a single T cell receptor (beta chain) sequence and its context. Antigen unknown. Time point reported: blood at routine non-recurrence follow-up after resection. Tumor, nontumor lung or frozen PBMC supplied whole RNA, sequenced without sorting. Per germline, CDR1 MNHNY and CDR2 SVGAGI (reference sequence). V was cut by 6 bases and J by 4 bases, with 21 bases left in between. CDR3 length: 16 residues. This sample is drawn from a study of spatial heterogeneity in lung cancer. In the study overall: The donor population consisted of over 55 patients with untreated, early-stage non-small cell lung cancer. The study sequenced follow-up PBMC samples when they were available, at a median of approximately two years after resection.

Study-wide points: Blood contained ubiquitous expanded tumor TCRs more at resection than at follow-up.

TCRdb reprocessed the 5' RACE reads via MiXCR and lists one record per CDR3 protein. The profile shows 9,500 to 12,000 distinct CDR3 sequences, around a tenth of them singletons. This TCR derives from a female donor with early-stage non-small cell lung cancer. Material: PBMCs, obtained at follow-up. The chain recombines TRBV6-6 with TRBJ2-5, with a possible D match to TRBD2 (6 bases). The DNA for the CDR3 is TGTGCCAGCAGCGCCCCTTCTCGGGGGTTTCGAGAGACCCAGTACTTC. Its translation: CASSAPSRGFRETQYF.